This entry concerns a single TCR beta chain. Germline-derived CDR1 and CDR2 are MGHRA and YSYEKL. The length of the CDR3 is 17 residues. V lost 4 bases and J lost 4; bases outside the gene matches: 10. Only in-frame clones appear in the TCRdb table, and some are missing; sequencing was by immunoSEQ multiplex PCR. In the table there are approximately 20,000 clones, 80% to 95% of which are singletons. The data are from a study of blood T cell repertoires in COVID-19. What was sequenced was peripheral blood. The chain couples TRBV4-1 to TRBJ2-6; 7 nucleotides match TRBD1. This sequence was found in a woman in her forties or fifties with active COVID-19. CDR3 sequence (DNA): TGCGCCAGCAGCCGCTTCTCAGGACAGGCCGGGGCCAACGTCCTGACTTTC. Translation gives CASSRFSGQAGANVLTF.